The 27 T cell receptor beta chains given below trace back to one sample, sequenced in a study of blood T cells in healthy people across ages. For the second PCR, which ran for about 7 to 11 cycles, a sample-barcoded 5' primer and a J-beta primer mix were used. MiXCR, run by TCRdb on the 5' RACE reads, gives a single entry per CDR3 protein. The data show about 580,000 distinct CDR3 sequences, more than 45% seen once. Sequenced sample: blood. These TCRs come from a man at least 80 years old in good health.

The chain recombines TRBV28 with TRBJ2-4; D may be TRBD1 (6 bases). CDR1 is MDHEN, CDR2 SYDVKM, per germline. The CDR3 has 14 residues. Trimming took 4 bases from V and 2 from J, leaving 9 bases between them. DNA for the CDR3: TGTGCCAGCAGTTCAGGGGCGCCCAAAAACATTCAGTACTTC. Its protein is CASSSGAPKNIQYF. The full variable domain, its missing parts supplied by reference TRBV28 and TRBJ2-4, is DVKVTQSSRYLVKRTGEKVFLECVQDMDHENMFWYRQDPGLGLRLIYFSYDVKMKEKGDIPEGYSVSREKKERFSLILESASTNQTSMYLCASSSGAPKNIQYFGAGTRLSVL.

The chain joins TRBV3-1 to TRBJ2-3, with 8 bases aligning to TRBD1. Germline V gene sequence: CDR1 LGHDT, CDR2 YNNKEL (reference sequence). The CDR3 has 15 amino acids. The ends lost 5 bases at V and 6 bases at J; junction bases unmatched: 10. This chain's CDR3 is CASSERTGSVDTQYF. The CDR3 DNA follows: TGTGCCAGCAGCGAAAGGACAGGGTCGGTGGATACGCAGTATTTT.

The chain is built from TRBV6-6 and TRBJ2-1; TRBD2 is a possible D gene (6 bases). V was cut by 2 bases and J by 7 bases, with 12 bases left in between. CDR1 and CDR2 from the germline V gene are MNHNY and SVGAGI (reference sequence). The CDR3 loop spans 14 amino acids. CDR3: CASSYVPGGNEQFF. As DNA, the CDR3 is TGTGCCAGCAGTTACGTGCCCGGGGGAAATGAGCAGTTCTTC.

In its sample, this clonotype was seen many times. The chain couples TRBV20-1 to TRBJ2-5, with 9 bases that match TRBD1. From germline, CDR1 is DFQATT and CDR2 SNEGSKA (reference sequence). The CDR3 has 13 amino acids. V shed 6 bases, J shed 5 bases, and the junction held 7 bases outside the gene matches. The CDR3 reads CSASTGGVETQYF. Here the CDR3 DNA reads TGCAGTGCGTCAACAGGGGGCGTTGAGACCCAGTACTTC.

The gene calls are TRBV27 and TRBJ1-4; D not certain. V gave up 9 bases and J gave up 4 bases, with 15 bases separating them. There are 14 residues in the CDR3. The germline gives CDR1 MNHEY, CDR2 SMNVEV (reference sequence). DNA for the CDR3: TGTGCCAGTTCTCGGTTCCCGAATAATGAAAAACTGTTTTTT. It is translated as CASSRFPNNEKLFF.

The CDR3 sequence: CSVGGGGENNYGYTF. The CDR3 DNA reads as TGCAGCGTCGGGGGTGGGGGGGAAAATAACTATGGCTACACCTTC. This sequence joins TRBV29-1 and TRBJ1-2, with D possibly TRBD1 on 5 matching bases. V was clipped by 6 bases and J by 1 base, with 18 bases between them. CDR1 is SQVTM, CDR2 ANQGSEA, per germline. The CDR3 contains 15 residues.

The chain combines TRBV20-1 with TRBJ1-2, with TRBD1 matching over 9 bases. The CDR3 spans 13 residues. The germline CDR1 and CDR2 sequences are DFQATT and SNEGSKA (reference sequence). V trimming: 6 bases; J trimming: 6 bases; junction bases outside the gene matches: 8. The DNA of the CDR3 is TGCAGTGCCATAACAGGGGGCGGGCATGGCTACACCTTC. Translated: CSAITGGGHGYTF.

This clonotype turned up a few times. The chain links TRBV7-8 to TRBJ1-2; TRBD1 matches 9 bases. The junction had 9 bases not matched to a gene; V was cut back by 4 bases and J by 6 bases. The V gene's germline CDR1 is SGHVS and CDR2 FQNEAQ. The CDR3 is made up of 15 amino acids. For the CDR3, the DNA is TGTGCCAGCAGCTCAGCCGGGACAGGGTGGAATGGCTACACCTTC. Encoded protein: CASSSAGTGWNGYTF.

This clonotype came up a few times. The chain has TRBV5-1 and TRBJ2-1, with 9 bases fitting TRBD2. The CDR3 has 16 amino acids. V gave up 0 bases and J gave up 10 bases; unmatched junction bases: 11. Germline V gene data show CDR1 as SGHRS and CDR2 as YFSETQ. This CDR3 is CASSLGAGGNEGEQFF. The CDR3 DNA reads TGCGCCAGCAGCTTGGGAGCGGGGGGTAATGAAGGAGAGCAGTTCTTC.

This clonotype was observed many times. The rearrangement uses TRBV20-1 and TRBJ2-5; 7 nucleotides agree with TRBD1. The CDR3 loop spans 15 amino acids. V dropped 5 bases and J dropped 6; count of bases not matched to a gene: 15. Germline V gives CDR1 DFQATT, CDR2 SNEGSKA (reference sequence). The CDR3 DNA sequence: TGCAGTGCTCCACCCAGGCAGGGGGTATCGAAGACCCAGTACTTC. Its protein is CSAPPRQGVSKTQYF.

This clonotype showed up just a few times. The rearrangement joins TRBV29-1 to TRBJ1-2; possibly TRBD1 for D (6 bases). The V end lost 4 bases, the J end lost 9 bases, and 21 bases lay between the germline ends. The CDR3 has 14 amino acids. CDR1 and CDR2 (germline): SQVTM, ANQGSEA. In DNA form, the CDR3 reads TGCAGCGTTGTGGGGGATTGGGGGCCGTTGAGCTACACCTTC. Translation: CSVVGDWGPLSYTF.

Comment on this clonotype: This clone may be a read error of a much larger clone one base away. V usage is TRBV6-5 and J usage is TRBJ1-2, with a weak D call TRBD1 (6 bases). V shed 8 bases and J shed 6 bases, with 16 bases lying between them. The CDR3 is 13 residues long. Looked up from germline, CDR1 is MNHEY and CDR2 is SVGAGI. CDR3 nucleotides: TGTGCCAGCGGGGGGCTGAGCACGGATGGCTACACCTTC. This codes for CASGGLSTDGYTF.

This clonotype was detected only once. V gene TRBV27 combines with J gene TRBJ2-7; no clear D. The germline V and J ends were trimmed by 5 bases and 2 bases, with 13 bases remaining between them. In germline, CDR1 is MNHEY, CDR2 SMNVEV (reference sequence). The CDR3 is 14 residues long. In nucleotides, the CDR3 is TGTGCCAGCAGTCACCACAAGGGTGCCTACGAGCAGTACTTC. It yields the protein CASSHHKGAYEQYF.

This clonotype has a handful of counts. The chain employs TRBV20-1 and TRBJ2-3; no reliable D call. The ends were cut back, 3 bases at V and 3 bases at J, with 16 bases in the middle. Per the germline V gene, CDR1 is DFQATT and CDR2 is SNEGSKA (reference sequence). This CDR3 has 15 residues. The DNA of the CDR3 is TGCAGTGCTAGTCGGAGTCCGCTCCCAACAGATACGCAGTATTTT. Its translation: CSASRSPLPTDTQYF.

The J gene is TRBJ2-2, the V gene TRBV12-3 or TRBV12-4; possibly TRBD1 for D (6 bases). The CDR3 runs 14 residues. With 8 bases removed from V and 5 bases from J, the gap between germline ends came to 15 bases. The CDR3, as DNA: TGTGCCAGCGCCAAGGGGGTAGAGACCGGGGAGCTGTTTTTT. Translated: CASAKGVETGELFF.

This clonotype was observed a few times. J is TRBJ2-6 and V is TRBV14; D gene uncertain. Germline CDR1 is SGHDN and CDR2 is FVKESK. The CDR3 loop spans 17 amino acids. V was cut by 1 base and J by 0 bases, with 10 bases left in between. The CDR3 nucleotides read TGTGCCAGCAGCCAAGTTTACCTGAGCTCTGGGGCCAACGTCCTGACTTTC. Its protein is CASSQVYLSSGANVLTF.

This clonotype was detected a few times. V is TRBV6-6 and J is TRBJ1-1; 7 bases agree with TRBD1. The length of the CDR3 is 15 residues. Germline loops: CDR1 MNHNY, CDR2 SVGAGI (reference sequence). The J segment lost 1 base and the V segment lost 6 bases, leaving 8 bases of the junction unmatched. The DNA of the CDR3 is TGTGCCAGCAGAAAGGAGGGGGCGCGGAACACTGAAGCTTTCTTT. This sequence encodes CASRKEGARNTEAFF.

J is TRBJ2-7 and V is TRBV5-1; D ambiguous. This CDR3 has 15 amino acids. Trimming pared 4 bases from V and 0 bases from J, leaving 14 bases between. CDR1 and CDR2 (germline): SGHRS, YFSETQ. The CDR3 DNA sequence: TGCGCCAGCAGCCTAGAACCGACCGCCTCCTACGAGCAGTACTTC. Its protein product is CASSLEPTASYEQYF. Complete variable domain (other parts from reference TRBV5-1 and TRBJ2-7): KAGVTQTPRYLIKTRGQQVTLSCSPISGHRSVSWYQQTPGQGLQFLFEYFSETQRNKGNFPGRFSGRQFSNSRSEMNVSTLELGDSALYLCASSLEPTASYEQYFGPGTRLTVT.

In regard to this clonotype: At one end, the junction sequence differs from germline, possibly due to a read error. This chain connects TRBV4-3 to TRBJ2-1; D remains ambiguous. The germline V gene has CDR1 LGHNA and CDR2 YSLEER. This CDR3 is built from 13 residues. The CDR3 protein is CASNQGLSREQFF. In DNA form, the CDR3 reads TGCGCCAGCAACCAAGGGTTGTCGCGCGAGCAGTTCTTC.

This clonotype appeared a few times. This chain connects TRBV7-2 to TRBJ2-1; D is unresolved. V gave up 1 base and J gave up 7 bases, with 8 bases separating them. The CDR3 has 13 amino acids. Germline-derived CDR1 and CDR2 are SGHTA and FQGNSA. DNA of the CDR3: TGTGCCAGCAGCTTAGGAATCCAGAATGAGCAGTTCTTC. Residues: CASSLGIQNEQFF.

This clonotype came up a few times. The chain links TRBV29-1 to TRBJ2-1; D call uncertain. Trimming removed 5 bases from V and 7 bases from J, with 12 bases in between. CDR1 and CDR2 (germline): SQVTM, ANQGSEA. CDR3 length: 12 residues. The CDR3: CSVRVWLNEQFF. DNA of the CDR3: TGCAGCGTTCGGGTTTGGTTAAATGAGCAGTTCTTC.

This rearrangement joins TRBV5-6 to TRBJ2-5, with 8 bases matching TRBD1. V lost 3 bases to trimming and J lost 0 bases; unmatched junction nucleotides: 4. Germline values: CDR1 SGHDT, CDR2 YYEEEE. The CDR3 totals 15 residues. DNA of the CDR3: TGTGCCAGCAGCTCCCGGACAGGGTACCAAGAGACCCAGTACTTC. Translating gives CASSSRTGYQETQYF. The entire variable domain, with the rest obtained from reference TRBV5-6 and TRBJ2-5, is as follows: DAGVTQSPTHLIKTRGQQVTLRCSPKSGHDTVSWYQQALGQGPQFIFQYYEEEERQRGNFPDRFSGHQFPNYSSELNVNALLLGDSALYLCASSSRTGYQETQYFGPGTRLLVL.

The rearrangement uses TRBV7-2 and TRBJ1-4; D uncertain. Germline loops: CDR1 SGHTA, CDR2 FQGNSA. With 3 bases removed from V and 4 bases from J, the gap between germline ends came to 9 bases. This CDR3 contains 14 residues. Here the CDR3 DNA reads TGTGCCAGCAGCTTTCGGCAGTATAATGAAAAACTGTTTTTT. It yields the protein CASSFRQYNEKLFF. Drawing the rest from reference TRBV7-2 and TRBJ1-4, the complete variable domain is GAGVSQSPSNKVTEKGKDVELRCDPISGHTALYWYRQSLGQGLEFLIYFQGNSAPDKSGLPSDRFSAERTGGSVSTLTIQRTQQEDSAVYLCASSFRQYNEKLFFGSGTQLSVL.

J is TRBJ1-1 and V is TRBV3-1; D not resolved. Looked up from germline, CDR1 is LGHDT and CDR2 is YNNKEL (reference sequence). The CDR3 covers 14 residues. Trimming removed 4 bases at V and 12 bases at J, with 21 bases between. The CDR3: CASSPLGVKPMTFF. The CDR3 DNA is TGTGCCAGCAGCCCCCTCGGGGTTAAGCCTATGACTTTCTTT.

This clonotype was counted only a few times. The chain links TRBV12-3 or TRBV12-4 to TRBJ2-7, with TRBD2 matching over 8 bases. The CDR3 runs to 12 residues. J was trimmed by 6 bases and V by 2 bases; bases with no gene match: 0. The CDR3 bases are TGTGCCAGCAGTTTACTAGCGGGCGAGCAGTACTTC. Amino acid sequence: CASSLLAGEQYF.

In this sample, this clonotype turned up a few times. The V gene is TRBV6-2 or TRBV6-3, the J gene TRBJ1-2; D is unclear. Germline-derived CDR1 and CDR2 are MNHEY and SVGEGT. This CDR3 has 16 residues. The V end lost 5 bases, the J end lost 0 bases, and 16 bases lay between the germline ends. The DNA for the CDR3 is TGTGCCAGCAGTACCACCCGCTCGACATCTAACTATGGCTACACCTTC. It specifies CASSTTRSTSNYGYTF.

The chain joins TRBV20-1 to TRBJ2-4, with 7 bases lining up with TRBD2. This CDR3 comprises 15 residues. V lost 0 bases and J lost 4; bases outside the gene matches: 6. Germline CDR1 DFQATT, CDR2 SNEGSKA (reference sequence). CDR3 sequence: CSARDPAGAKNIQYF. Here the CDR3 DNA reads TGCAGTGCTAGAGATCCCGCGGGAGCTAAAAACATTCAGTACTTC.